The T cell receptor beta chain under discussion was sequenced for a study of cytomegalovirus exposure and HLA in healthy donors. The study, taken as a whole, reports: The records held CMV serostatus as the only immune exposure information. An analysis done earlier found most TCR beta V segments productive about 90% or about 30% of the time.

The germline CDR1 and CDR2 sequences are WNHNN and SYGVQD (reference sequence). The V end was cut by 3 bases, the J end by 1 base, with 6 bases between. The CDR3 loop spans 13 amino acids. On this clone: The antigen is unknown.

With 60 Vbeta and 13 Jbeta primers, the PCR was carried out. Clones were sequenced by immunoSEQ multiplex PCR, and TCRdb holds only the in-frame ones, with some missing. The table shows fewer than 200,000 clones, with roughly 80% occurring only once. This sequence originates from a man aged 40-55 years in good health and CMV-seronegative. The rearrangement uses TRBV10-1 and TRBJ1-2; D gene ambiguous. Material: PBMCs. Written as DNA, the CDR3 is TGCGCCAGCAGTGACAGGTTTAACTATGGCTACACCTTC. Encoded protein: CASSDRFNYGYTF.